The 21 T cell receptor beta chains below all came from one sample that was sequenced in a study of beta chain features in type 1 diabetes. Expressed TCRB transcripts were sequenced because the isolated RNA had all been reverse transcribed beforehand. Profiling relied on immunoSEQ multiplex PCR, and the TCRdb table lists in-frame clones only, not all of them. The top ten hold about 0.014% of the sample, which has around 300,000 clones, about 10% seen once. The specimen sequenced was naive CD4+ T cells from blood. All receptors derive from a woman in her 30s in good health.

The chain joins TRBV30 to TRBJ1-5; weak D call: TRBD1 (5 bases). Germline assignment: CDR1 GTSNPN and CDR2 SVGIG (reference sequence). Trimming stripped 2 bases from V and 0 bases from J, with 11 bases between. The CDR3 length is 15 residues. Written as DNA, the CDR3 is TGTGCCTGGAGTACCGGGACTAATAGCAATCAGCCCCAGCATTTT. Amino acids: CAWSTGTNSNQPQHF.

This clone was counted between two and nine times. This chain links TRBV11-2 with TRBJ2-6; D possibly corresponds to TRBD1 (5 bases). Deletions cut 1 base from V and 4 bases from J, with 14 bases between. This CDR3 spans 17 amino acids. The germline V gene has CDR1 SGHAT and CDR2 FQNNGV. In nucleotides, the CDR3 is TGTGCCAGCAGCTTAGGGGGCCTTAGGGCCGGGGCCAACGTCCTGACTTTC. Amino acid sequence: CASSLGGLRAGANVLTF.

The chain joins TRBV19 to TRBJ2-7; D is perhaps TRBD1 (5 bases). Germline lookup yields CDR1 LNHDA and CDR2 SQIVND (reference sequence). The CDR3 spans 15 residues. Deletions cut 0 bases from V and 2 bases from J, with 11 bases between. Written as DNA, the CDR3 is TGTGCCAGTAGTATAGATGGGGCCGCCCCCTACGAGCAGTACTTC. Amino acid sequence: CASSIDGAAPYEQYF. The full variable domain, with the rest looked up from reference TRBV19 and TRBJ2-7, is DGGITQSPKYLFRKEGQNVTLSCEQNLNHDAMYWYRQDPGQGLRLIYYSQIVNDFQKGDIAEGYSVSREKKESFPLTVTSAQKNPTAFYLCASSIDGAAPYEQYFGPGTRLTVT.

This clone occurred a few times. The V call is TRBV4-3, the J call TRBJ2-1; tentative D call: TRBD2 (8 bases). The CDR3 sequence is 18 residues long. Trimming shortened V by 1 base and J by 5 bases, and 21 bases separated the two germline ends. Germline V gene sequence: CDR1 LGHNA, CDR2 YSLEER. The CDR3 coding sequence is TGCGCCAGCAGCCAAGGAGATCTCTTTAGCGGGACAGACAATGAGCAGTTCTTC. It specifies CASSQGDLFSGTDNEQFF.

This clone occurred a few times. This chain joins TRBV7-6 and TRBJ2-3; 13 bases agree with TRBD2. The germline CDR1 and CDR2 sequences are SGHVS and FNYEAQ. J was trimmed by 6 bases and V by 5 bases; bases with no gene match: 5. The CDR3 totals 15 residues. CDR3 in DNA: TGTGCCAGCAGCCCGACTAGCGGGAGGCATGATACGCAGTATTTT. Translation: CASSPTSGRHDTQYF.

This clone came up a few times. The V gene is TRBV29-1, the J gene TRBJ1-1; TRBD1 agrees at 9 bases. Germline V gives CDR1 SQVTM, CDR2 ANQGSEA. Trimming took 5 bases from V and 4 from J; bases not matched to a gene: 5. The CDR3 is made up of 13 amino acids. CDR3 amino acids: CSVWGQGSTEAFF. The DNA for the CDR3 is TGCAGCGTTTGGGGACAGGGTTCCACTGAAGCTTTCTTT.

This clone appeared many times. Other DNA sequences in the same sample also yield this CDR3. V is TRBV7-2 and J is TRBJ2-3; D not certain. Germline V lookup: CDR1 SGHTA, CDR2 FQGNSA. CDR3 length: 12 residues. V was pared by 5 bases and J by 0 bases, with 3 bases between. The CDR3 DNA follows: TGTGCCAGCAGCCCTAGCACAGATACGCAGTATTTT. Residues: CASSPSTDTQYF. The variable domain in full, completed from reference TRBV7-2 and TRBJ2-3, reads GAGVSQSPSNKVTEKGKDVELRCDPISGHTALYWYRQSLGQGLEFLIYFQGNSAPDKSGLPSDRFSAERTGGSVSTLTIQRTQQEDSAVYLCASSPSTDTQYFGPGTRLTVL.

This chain joins TRBV5-4 and TRBJ1-3; TRBD1 is a possible D gene (6 bases). CDR1 is SGHNT and CDR2 is YYREEE in the germline V gene (reference sequence). Trimming cost V 4 bases and J 1 base, with 12 bases left between them. This CDR3 comprises 15 residues. Here the CDR3 DNA reads TGTGCCAGCAGCACGAACAGGGTATCTGGAAACACCATATATTTT. It encodes CASSTNRVSGNTIYF.

The genes are TRBV5-1 and TRBJ2-7, with D perhaps TRBD2 (5 bases). CDR3 size: 14 residues. CDR1 is SGHRS and CDR2 is YFSETQ in the germline V gene. The V end was cut by 3 bases, the J end by 7 bases, with 17 bases between. The CDR3 DNA sequence: TGCGCCAGCAGCTGGCCCAGCGGCAGTCAGGAGCAGTACTTC. Translating gives CASSWPSGSQEQYF.

The gene calls are TRBV9 and TRBJ2-3, with D tentatively TRBD2 (6 bases). V was cut by 5 bases and J by 7 bases, with 23 bases left in between. Germline-derived CDR1 and CDR2 are SGDLS and YYNGEE. The CDR3 sequence is 16 residues long. CDR3 bases: TGTGCCAGCAGTGTACGAGGTGACGGAGGGTCGAATACGCAGTATTTT. This encodes CASSVRGDGGSNTQYF.

The V gene is TRBV28, the J gene TRBJ2-3, with TRBD1 matching over 7 bases. The germline V gene has CDR1 MDHEN and CDR2 SYDVKM. Unmatched junction bases numbered 11, after V lost 7 bases and J lost 4 bases. This CDR3 has 15 amino acids. CDR3 DNA: TGTGCCAGCACCCAGGATGACAGGGCGGCAGATACGCAGTATTTT. Translated: CASTQDDRAADTQYF.

This clone was detected only a few times. The chain has TRBV28 and TRBJ2-7, with TRBD1 identical over 10 bases. The CDR3 contains 15 residues. V gave up 6 bases and J gave up 2 bases; unmatched junction bases: 7. Germline V gene sequence: CDR1 MDHEN, CDR2 SYDVKM. CDR3 in DNA: TGTGCCAGCAGCCGGGCCGGGACAGGGGCCTACGAGCAGTACTTC. This sequence encodes CASSRAGTGAYEQYF.

The gene calls are TRBV9 and TRBJ2-5; 7 bases map to TRBD1. The J segment lost 2 bases and the V segment lost 5 bases, leaving 12 bases of the junction unmatched. The germline V gene encodes CDR1 SGDLS and CDR2 YYNGEE. CDR3 length equals 16 residues. CDR3 sequence: CASSYGEGAIQETQYF. The CDR3 nucleotides are TGTGCCAGCAGTTACGGCGAGGGGGCTATTCAAGAGACCCAGTACTTC.

The genes are TRBV28 and TRBJ2-7; 12 nucleotides match TRBD2. CDR1 is MDHEN, CDR2 SYDVKM, per germline. Losses at the gene ends were 5 bases for V and 0 bases for J; bases not matched to a gene: 26. This CDR3 spans 23 amino acids. CDR3 in amino acids: CASSGRLGRFAGLAGGSSYEQYF. As DNA, the CDR3 is TGTGCCAGCAGTGGTCGGTTGGGCCGATTTGCAGGGCTAGCGGGAGGGAGCTCCTACGAGCAGTACTTC.

This chain links TRBV6-5 with TRBJ1-4; TRBD1 matches 9 bases. CDR1 MNHEY and CDR2 SVGAGI come from the germline V gene. The CDR3 spans 14 residues. The junction had 6 bases not matched to a gene; V was cut back by 5 bases and J by 8 bases. CDR3 region: CASSPGTGLEKLFF. In nucleotides, the CDR3 is TGTGCCAGCAGTCCCGGGACAGGGCTCGAAAAACTGTTTTTT.

This clone turned up a few times. The rearrangement links TRBV5-1 to TRBJ2-3; D is uncertain. There are 11 residues in the CDR3. The germline CDR1 and CDR2 sequences are SGHRS and YFSETQ. Trimming took off 2 bases at V and 5 bases at J, with 3 bases between the two ends. Written as DNA, the CDR3 is TGCGCCAGCAGCTTTCAAGATACGCAGTATTTT. Translating it yields CASSFQDTQYF.

This rearrangement joins TRBV29-1 to TRBJ2-1; TRBD2 agrees at 12 bases. Germline assignment: CDR1 SQVTM and CDR2 ANQGSEA. The CDR3 contains 15 residues. V lost 2 bases and J lost 7; bases outside the gene matches: 6. The CDR3 bases are TGCAGCGTTGAAATAGGACTAGCGGGAACGAATGAGCAGTTCTTC. This codes for CSVEIGLAGTNEQFF.

This clone was detected only a few times. This chain uses TRBV9 with TRBJ2-7; 7 bases map to TRBD2. Germline values: CDR1 SGDLS, CDR2 YYNGEE. The CDR3 has 14 residues. Losses at the gene ends were 2 bases for V and 8 bases for J; bases not matched to a gene: 10. CDR3: CASSVQAGTIKQYF. CDR3 DNA: TGTGCCAGCAGCGTGCAAGCGGGAACGATCAAGCAGTACTTC. Variable domain in full (rest from reference TRBV9 and TRBJ2-7): DSGVTQTPKHLITATGQRVTLRCSPRSGDLSVYWYQQSLDQGLQFLIQYYNGEERAKGNILERFSAQQFPDLHSELNLSSLELGDSALYFCASSVQAGTIKQYFGPGTRLTVT.

The V call is TRBV9, the J call TRBJ1-1; tentatively, D is TRBD1 (6 bases). CDR1 SGDLS and CDR2 YYNGEE come from the germline V gene. The ends were cut back, 2 bases at V and 1 base at J, with 12 bases in the middle. This CDR3 has 15 residues. CDR3 coding DNA: TGTGCCAGCAGCGTGGACCCAGGGGAGAACACTGAAGCTTTCTTT. The encoded protein is CASSVDPGENTEAFF.

This clone was seen more than once but under ten times. This sequence joins TRBV7-9 and TRBJ1-1; no firm D call. Deletions cut 3 bases from V and 5 bases from J, with 13 bases between. This CDR3 has 14 amino acids. The germline V gene encodes CDR1 SEHNR and CDR2 FQNEAQ (reference sequence). CDR3 sequence: CASSLSIAVTEAFF. As DNA, the CDR3 is TGTGCCAGCAGCTTGAGTATAGCAGTGACTGAAGCTTTCTTT. The whole variable domain, remainder taken from reference TRBV7-9 and TRBJ1-1, is DTGVSQNPRHKITKRGQNVTFRCDPISEHNRLYWYRQTLGQGPEFLTYFQNEAQLEKSRLLSDRFSAERPKGSFSTLEIQRTEQGDSAMYLCASSLSIAVTEAFFGQGTRLTVV.

In its sample, this clone was seen a few times. The chain employs TRBV5-1 and TRBJ2-2; D is perhaps TRBD2 (6 bases). Trimming pared 0 bases from V and 6 bases from J, leaving 12 bases between. The CDR3 has 15 residues. Germline V gene sequence: CDR1 SGHRS, CDR2 YFSETQ. CDR3: CASSLVGSPAGELFF. In DNA form, the CDR3 reads TGCGCCAGCAGCTTGGTCGGGAGCCCCGCCGGGGAGCTGTTTTTT.